This T cell receptor beta chain appears in the sequencing data of a study of blood T cell repertoires in COVID-19. Looking at the study overall: Material from acute and convalescent COVID-19 was sourced from the United States, Italy and Spain. Sources were T cells, B-cell-depleted T cells, or PBMCs; the material itself was cDNA or gDNA.

Methods used by the authors: Researchers report that nucleated cell counts were estimated from reference gene primer amplification. Sequencing used immunoSEQ multiplex PCR; TCRdb keeps in-frame clones, though not all of them. Clone size and the V and J calls come from that table; the DNA yielded D and trimming. The table records about 230,000 clones, around 88% of them present only once. This study enrolled people aged about 18 to 90 from approximately 24 US geographic areas. V lost 0 bases to trimming and J lost 2 bases; unmatched junction nucleotides: 5. The CDR3 runs to 16 residues. The germline gives CDR1 SQVTM, CDR2 ANQGSEA.

Sequenced input: PBMCs or T cells enriched from blood (not recorded which). The TCR comes from a woman in her thirties or forties with acute COVID-19. The chain carries TRBV29-1 and TRBJ2-3; 10 bases are a match to TRBD2. The CDR3 coding sequence is TGCAGCGTTGAAGATCTAGCGGGGGCCCCCACAGATACGCAGTATTTT. Protein sequence: CSVEDLAGAPTDTQYF.